A single sample is the source of the 8 T cell receptor beta chains below, sequenced in a study of identical twins. MiXCR, run by TCRdb on the 5' RACE reads, gives a single entry per CDR3 protein. Here the sample spans approximately 500,000 distinct CDR3 sequences, roughly 26% being singletons. A further study also used this sample, focusing on T cells expressing NK-cell markers.

The sample was CD4+ T cells sorted from blood. All receptors come from a woman aged 18-29 years in good health.

The CDR3 loop is CSARAAAYEQYF. CDR3 sequence (DNA): TGCAGTGCTAGAGCCGCCGCATACGAGCAGTACTTC. This chain joins TRBV20-1 and TRBJ2-7; D is unclear. Trimming left V 1 base short and J 4 bases short, with 8 bases between. This CDR3 has 12 amino acids. Germline CDR1 DFQATT, CDR2 SNEGSKA (reference sequence).

In this sample, this clonotype turned up a few times. The chain has TRBV6-5 and TRBJ2-6; TRBD1 matches 7 bases. The CDR3 is made up of 18 amino acids. The germline CDR1 and CDR2 sequences are MNHEY and SVGAGI. Germline trimming cut 2 bases from V and 3 bases from J; bases unmatched to any gene: 10. The CDR3 nucleotides are TGTGCCAGCAGTTACATCGGGACAGTGGGCCTTGGGGCCAACGTCCTGACTTTC. This gives the protein CASSYIGTVGLGANVLTF.

This clonotype occurred a few times. The rearrangement joins TRBV9 to TRBJ1-2; TRBD1 matches 7 bases. The CDR3 totals 13 residues. V was pared by 5 bases and J by 6 bases, with 7 bases of the junction left unmatched. Germline assignment: CDR1 SGDLS and CDR2 YYNGEE. The CDR3 region has the DNA TGTGCCAGCAGTAACAGGGGAGGCCATGGCTACACCTTC. It yields the protein CASSNRGGHGYTF.

This clonotype was recorded at least ten times. The chain combines TRBV20-1 with TRBJ2-3; 14 nucleotides agree with TRBD2. V trimming: 5 bases; J trimming: 3 bases; junction bases outside the gene matches: 4. Germline values: CDR1 DFQATT, CDR2 SNEGSKA (reference sequence). The CDR3 is 15 amino acids. CDR3 bases: TGCAGTGCTGGTCGGACTAGCGGGAGGACAGATACGCAGTATTTT. The encoded protein is CSAGRTSGRTDTQYF.

This clonotype has only a few counts. V and J are TRBV20-1 and TRBJ2-5; TRBD1 might be the D (6 bases). The CDR3 extends over 15 amino acids. CDR1 and CDR2 (germline): DFQATT, SNEGSKA (reference sequence). V lost 0 bases and J lost 2, with 13 bases in between. The CDR3 DNA is TGCAGTGCTAGAGATCTGCAGGGGAAACAAGAGACCCAGTACTTC. Its translation: CSARDLQGKQETQYF.

CDR3 sequence reads: CASSVGLAGVVYNEQFF. The CDR3 nucleotides read TGTGCCAGCAGCGTAGGGCTAGCGGGAGTGGTCTACAATGAGCAGTTCTTC. V and J are TRBV9 and TRBJ2-1; 10 bases are shared with TRBD2. V shed 0 bases and J 3 bases; nucleotides not matched to a gene: 6. The CDR3 is 17 amino acids. Germline V gene data show CDR1 as SGDLS and CDR2 as YYNGEE.

This clonotype came up many times. The rearrangement links TRBV2 to TRBJ2-7; no reliable D call. This CDR3 has 11 residues. Germline V lookup: CDR1 SNHLY, CDR2 FYNNEI. V gave up 4 bases and J gave up 2 bases, with 3 bases separating them. The CDR3 bases are TGTGCCAGCAGTGTAACCTACGAGCAGTACTTC. Residues: CASSVTYEQYF.

This clonotype was seen only a few times. The chain recombines TRBV12-3 or TRBV12-4 with TRBJ2-3; 9 nucleotides align to TRBD1. There are 15 residues in the CDR3. The V and J ends lost 5 bases and 5 bases, in that order; junction bases with no gene match: 8. The CDR3, as DNA: TGTGCCAGCAGTCCCCCGGGACAGGGCATAGATACGCAGTATTTT. Translation gives CASSPPGQGIDTQYF.